The clone carrying this T cell receptor beta chain was recorded only once. Its antigen remains unidentified. The data were obtained in a study of a mutant IDH1 vaccine in newly diagnosed glioma. For the study at large: Before enrollment, patients got radiotherapy alone, temozolomide alone, or mostly the combination.

Time point noted: week 5, during vaccination. Each vaccine dose was 300 ug of mutant IDH1 20-mer peptide, with topical imiquimod. Donors had new WHO grade 3 or 4 IDH1-mutant, ATRX-lost astrocytomas. Assay: immunoSEQ multiplex PCR; the TCRdb copy retains only in-frame clones and omits some. This repertoire shows around 58,000 clones, approximately 81% found once; its top ten account for more than 3%. CDR3 length: 14 amino acids. Trimming shortened V by 0 bases and J by 6 bases, and 6 bases separated the two germline ends. Germline values: CDR1 LGHNA, CDR2 YNFKEQ. Notes on the study in general: Changes in the top peripheral T cell clonotypes seemingly had no bearing on pseudoprogression.

The chain joins TRBV4-2 to TRBJ1-6; D not resolved. The starting material was PBMCs, obtained from a glioma patient whose treatment included an IDH1 peptide vaccine. The sequence was obtained from a man under 40 with glioma. The CDR3 loop is CASSQDFANSPLHF. For the CDR3, the DNA is TGTGCCAGCAGCCAAGATTTTGCTAATTCACCCCTCCACTTT.